What follows are 15 T cell receptor beta chains derived from one specimen sequenced in a study of blood T cell repertoires in COVID-19. Sequencing used immunoSEQ multiplex PCR; TCRdb keeps in-frame clones, though not all of them. The sample holds 160,000 or so clones, 75% to 80% seen once. The material sequenced was peripheral blood. Receptors originate from a woman aged 80 or over with acute or convalescent COVID-19.

J is TRBJ1-4 and V is TRBV7-2; D ambiguous. The CDR3 is 15 residues long. The germline V gene has CDR1 SGHTA and CDR2 FQGNSA. Deletions cut 4 bases from V and 3 bases from J, with 12 bases between. CDR3 DNA: TGTGCCAGCAGCTCCGCCGGGAAGGCTAATGAAAAACTGTTTTTT. It encodes CASSSAGKANEKLFF.

This chain connects TRBV27 to TRBJ1-1; D might be TRBD1 (6 bases). CDR1 MNHEY and CDR2 SMNVEV come from the germline V gene (reference sequence). V lost 4 bases and J lost 5, with 17 bases in between. The CDR3 spans 15 residues. CDR3 sequence (DNA): TGTGCCAGCAGTTCATACAGGGTAATATGGACTGAAGCTTTCTTT. This codes for CASSSYRVIWTEAFF.

In DNA, the CDR3 is TGTGCCAGCAATTCAGGCAAGACTGAAGCTTTCTTT. It yields the protein CASNSGKTEAFF. J is TRBJ1-1 and V is TRBV2; D is unresolved. Per germline, CDR1 SNHLY and CDR2 FYNNEI. Trimming took off 7 bases at V and 5 bases at J, with 11 bases between the two ends. CDR3 length: 12 amino acids.

This chain links TRBV30 with TRBJ1-2, with 9 bases that match TRBD1. CDR1 is GTSNPN and CDR2 is SVGIG in the germline V gene (reference sequence). The CDR3 totals 14 residues. J was trimmed by 6 bases and V by 1 base; bases with no gene match: 6. CDR3: CAWSGDRGYDGYTF. DNA of the CDR3: TGTGCCTGGAGTGGCGACAGGGGGTACGATGGCTACACCTTC.

The chain links TRBV5-1 to TRBJ1-4; D is possibly TRBD1 (6 bases). Germline V lookup: CDR1 SGHRS, CDR2 YFSETQ. The CDR3 loop spans 14 amino acids. The V end was cut by 0 bases, the J end by 8 bases, with 11 bases between. The CDR3: CASSLARGHEKLFF. The CDR3 DNA reads as TGCGCCAGCAGCTTGGCCAGGGGACACGAAAAACTGTTTTTT.

The chain joins TRBV30 to TRBJ1-5; D is undetermined. V lost 0 bases and J 5 bases, leaving 8 bases between the germline ends. This CDR3 spans 13 amino acids. Germline loops: CDR1 GTSNPN, CDR2 SVGIG (reference sequence). CDR3 nucleotide sequence: TGTGCCTGGAGTGTAATCTCGGATCAGCCCCAGCATTTT. As protein: CAWSVISDQPQHF.

The chain links TRBV18 to TRBJ2-7, with D possibly matching TRBD2 (6 bases). The CDR3 runs 14 residues. Trimming pared 3 bases from V and 3 bases from J, leaving 12 bases between. The germline V gene has CDR1 KGHSH and CDR2 LQKENI. CDR3 DNA: TGTGCCAGCTCACCGACTAGTGAAGGCTACGAGCAGTACTTC. Its protein is CASSPTSEGYEQYF.

With regard to this clone: The sample has other DNA sequences that encode this CDR3 too. V usage is TRBV28 and J usage is TRBJ1-5; tentatively, D is TRBD1 (5 bases). The CDR3 consists of 14 residues. Germline assignment: CDR1 MDHEN and CDR2 SYDVKM. V was trimmed by 7 bases and J by 3 bases, leaving 13 bases between them. The CDR3 is CASMRTGSNQPQHF. The CDR3 region has the DNA TGTGCCAGCATGCGAACAGGCTCCAATCAGCCCCAGCATTTT.

The sample holds a few counts of this clone. The chain carries TRBV11-2 and TRBJ2-1; 7 nucleotides align to TRBD2. CDR1 SGHAT and CDR2 FQNNGV come from the germline V gene. The CDR3 is 17 residues long. V trimming: 5 bases; J trimming: 1 base; junction bases outside the gene matches: 11. CDR3 loop: CASSPLGAGVSYNEQFF. DNA for the CDR3: TGTGCCAGCAGCCCCCTCGGGGCGGGGGTATCCTACAATGAGCAGTTCTTC. Drawing the rest from reference TRBV11-2 and TRBJ2-1, the complete variable domain is EAGVAQSPRYKIIEKRQSVAFWCNPISGHATLYWYQQILGQGPKLLIQFQNNGVVDDSQLPKDRFSAERLKGVDSTLKIQPAKLEDSAVYLCASSPLGAGVSYNEQFFGPGTRLTVL.

The rearrangement links TRBV2 to TRBJ1-5; D call uncertain. Deletions cut 5 bases from V and 5 bases from J, with 4 bases between. In germline, CDR1 is SNHLY, CDR2 FYNNEI. This CDR3 region has 11 residues. This chain's CDR3 is CASSRDQPQHF. CDR3 nucleotides: TGTGCCAGCAGTCGGGATCAGCCCCAGCATTTT.

The chain employs TRBV5-1 and TRBJ1-2; 8 positions match TRBD1. With V trimmed by 4 bases and J by 6 bases, 14 bases remained unmatched. CDR1 SGHRS and CDR2 YFSETQ come from the germline V gene. CDR3 size: 16 residues. DNA of the CDR3: TGCGCCAGCAGCGTCAATCCTCAGGGGGCTATGAATGGCTACACCTTC. This gives the protein CASSVNPQGAMNGYTF.

The rearrangement joins TRBV5-1 to TRBJ2-3; D is possibly TRBD2 (5 bases). This CDR3 spans 14 amino acids. V lost 2 bases and J 0 bases, leaving 7 bases between the germline ends. Germline lookup yields CDR1 SGHRS and CDR2 YFSETQ. CDR3 region: CASSLAVSTDTQYF. The CDR3 region has the DNA TGCGCCAGCAGCTTAGCGGTTAGCACAGATACGCAGTATTTT.

The chain has TRBV5-1 and TRBJ2-5; 11 bases are a match to TRBD1. From germline, CDR1 is SGHRS and CDR2 YFSETQ. The CDR3 is made up of 14 amino acids. J gave up 5 bases and V 8 bases, and 8 bases lay outside the gene matches. CDR3 residues: CASGQGAQGETQYF. DNA for the CDR3: TGCGCCAGTGGACAGGGGGCGCAAGGGGAGACCCAGTACTTC.

The J gene is TRBJ2-1, the V gene TRBV5-1, with 9 positions matching TRBD1. Germline V gene data show CDR1 as SGHRS and CDR2 as YFSETQ. The CDR3 has 15 amino acids. V dropped 4 bases and J dropped 4; count of bases not matched to a gene: 6. Written as DNA, the CDR3 is TGCGCCAGCAGCCCCGGGACAGGGTCGTACAATGAGCAGTTCTTC. Protein sequence: CASSPGTGSYNEQFF.

The V call is TRBV6-5, the J call TRBJ2-4; TRBD2 matches 7 bases. V trimming: 8 bases; J trimming: 1 base; junction bases outside the gene matches: 5. The CDR3 extends over 14 amino acids. The germline V gene encodes CDR1 MNHEY and CDR2 SVGAGI. CDR3 amino acids: CASWRGGAKNIQYF. The CDR3 nucleotides are TGTGCCAGCTGGAGGGGAGGGGCCAAAAACATTCAGTACTTC.